The 24 T cell receptor beta chains reported below all come from one sample, sequenced in a study of blood T cell repertoires in COVID-19. Libraries were prepared by immunoSEQ multiplex PCR; TCRdb keeps only in-frame clonotypes and omits some of them. Among hundreds of thousands of clones listed, more than 75% were seen once. Sequenced input: peripheral blood. These receptors all come from a woman between 50 and 59 years old with COVID-19, enrolled during active disease.

V and J are TRBV3-1 (or the pseudogene TRBV3-2) and TRBJ2-1, with TRBD1 identical over 11 bases. The V and J ends lost 6 bases and 0 bases, in that order; junction bases with no gene match: 19. Germline-derived CDR1 and CDR2 are LGHDT and YNNKEL (reference sequence). The CDR3 runs 21 residues. CDR3 protein: CASSRVLGTGGNSGSYNEQFF. The DNA of the CDR3 is TGTGCCAGCAGTCGCGTCCTCGGGACAGGGGGGAATTCGGGCTCCTACAATGAGCAGTTCTTC.

Only a few counts were recorded for this clone. The J gene is TRBJ1-1, the V gene TRBV30, with 9 bases matching TRBD1. Germline V CDR1 and CDR2: GTSNPN, SVGIG (reference sequence). The CDR3 loop spans 15 amino acids. The V segment lost 5 bases and the J segment 3 bases; nucleotides outside the gene matches: 10. The DNA for the CDR3 is TGTGCCTGGGACACAGGGGGCTCTTGGGACACTGAAGCTTTCTTT. This encodes CAWDTGGSWDTEAFF.

Turning to this clone: Other DNA sequences in this specimen translate into the identical CDR3. The rearrangement uses TRBV7-3 and TRBJ2-1, with D perhaps TRBD1 (5 bases). CDR3 length: 13 residues. Deletions cut 2 bases from V and 3 bases from J, with 5 bases between. Germline V gene data show CDR1 as SGHTA and CDR2 as FQGTGA. For the CDR3, the DNA is TGTGCCAGCAGCTTACAGGGCTACAATGAGCAGTTCTTC. Translating gives CASSLQGYNEQFF.

This clone was observed once. The genes are TRBV18 and TRBJ1-4; D is uncertain. Germline assignment: CDR1 KGHSH and CDR2 LQKENI. V gave up 6 bases and J gave up 5 bases, with 13 bases separating them. This CDR3 comprises 14 residues. CDR3 region: CASSPTRLNEKLFF. DNA of the CDR3: TGTGCCAGCTCCCCCACCAGGCTAAATGAAAAACTGTTTTTT.

The CDR3 DNA reads TGTGCCAGCAGCTTAGAAGCGTCCGGAAACTATGGCTACACCTTC. This sequence encodes CASSLEASGNYGYTF. The J gene is TRBJ1-2, the V gene TRBV7-9; D is uncertain. With 1 base removed from V and 2 bases from J, the gap between germline ends came to 11 bases. Germline-derived CDR1 and CDR2 are SEHNR and FQNEAQ (reference sequence). This CDR3 has 15 amino acids.

The gene calls are TRBV5-1 and TRBJ1-3; D not resolved. The CDR3 is 14 residues long. V was cut by 0 bases and J by 2 bases, with 6 bases left in between. Germline V gene lookup returns CDR1 SGHRS and CDR2 YFSETQ. The DNA for the CDR3 is TGCGCCAGCAGCTTGGCGGTGGCTGGAAACACCATATATTTT. It codes for CASSLAVAGNTIYF.

The chain combines TRBV27 with TRBJ2-7; 11 bases are a match to TRBD2. Trimming removed 1 base from V and 6 bases from J; junction bases left unmatched: 20. The CDR3 consists of 20 residues. Per the germline V gene, CDR1 is MNHEY and CDR2 is SMNVEV (reference sequence). The CDR3 DNA reads TGTGCCAGCAGTTTATTAGCGGGAGGGTCCTTGCCGAGATTAAGCTCCGAGCAGTACTTC. Its protein is CASSLLAGGSLPRLSSEQYF.

The rearrangement joins TRBV2 to TRBJ2-6; D not resolved. Germline-derived CDR1 and CDR2 are SNHLY and FYNNEI. This CDR3 spans 14 amino acids. Trimming took off 4 bases at V and 0 bases at J, with 4 bases between the two ends. In DNA, the CDR3 is TGTGCCAGCAGTGGAGACTCTGGGGCCAACGTCCTGACTTTC. It translates to CASSGDSGANVLTF. The entire variable domain, with the rest obtained from reference TRBV2 and TRBJ2-6, is as follows: EPEVTQTPSHQVTQMGQEVILRCVPISNHLYFYWYRQILGQKVEFLVSFYNNEISEKSEIFDDQFSVERPDGSNFTLKIRSTKLEDSAMYFCASSGDSGANVLTFGAGSRLTVL.

The chain carries TRBV5-1 and TRBJ2-7, with 10 bases aligning to TRBD2. The junction had 3 bases not matched to a gene; V was cut back by 5 bases and J by 1 base. Looked up from germline, CDR1 is SGHRS and CDR2 is YFSETQ. There are 14 residues in the CDR3. Here the CDR3 DNA reads TGCGCCAGCAGTTCTAGCGGGAGTTCCTACGAGCAGTACTTC. Translated, it gives CASSSSGSSYEQYF.

The J gene is TRBJ2-7, the V gene TRBV4-1, with 7 bases identical to TRBD1. The CDR3 consists of 15 residues. Germline loops: CDR1 MGHRA, CDR2 YSYEKL. With V trimmed by 5 bases and J by 3 bases, 10 bases remained unmatched. The CDR3 protein is CASSMNRGQYYEQYF. The CDR3 DNA sequence: TGCGCCAGCAGCATGAACCGGGGACAGTACTACGAGCAGTACTTC.

The chain is built from TRBV7-2 and TRBJ1-2, with 8 bases matching TRBD1. V lost 4 bases, J lost 4 bases, and 14 bases stayed unmatched. The CDR3 runs to 17 residues. Germline V gene lookup returns CDR1 SGHTA and CDR2 FQGNSA. CDR3 DNA: TGTGCCAGCAGCTCATCCGGGACAGGAAGATTTAGCTATGGCTACACCTTC. This gives the protein CASSSSGTGRFSYGYTF.

The chain has TRBV27 and TRBJ1-5; 7 nucleotides agree with TRBD1. CDR3 length equals 15 residues. After removal of 5 bases from V and 2 bases from J, the junction contained 6 bases not matched to a gene. Germline assignment: CDR1 MNHEY and CDR2 SMNVEV (reference sequence). CDR3 region: CASSGYRGGNQPQHF. CDR3 bases: TGTGCCAGCAGTGGCTACAGGGGTGGCAATCAGCCCCAGCATTTT.

The chain is built from TRBV30 and TRBJ1-5; TRBD1 agrees at 7 bases. CDR1 and CDR2 (germline): GTSNPN, SVGIG (reference sequence). This CDR3 has 14 residues. The junction had 6 bases not matched to a gene; V was cut back by 1 base and J by 6 bases. The CDR3 DNA is TGTGCCTGGAGTGCAGACAGGGATCGTCAGCCCCAGCATTTT. It translates to CAWSADRDRQPQHF.

The chain links TRBV4-1 to TRBJ1-1; no clear D. The CDR3 runs to 13 residues. Germline V gene data show CDR1 as MGHRA and CDR2 as YSYEKL. Trimming pared 1 base from V and 7 bases from J, leaving 10 bases between. The CDR3 region has the DNA TGCGCCAGCAGCCAAGCCCTTGGCCGTGAAGCTTTCTTT. This translates into CASSQALGREAFF.

V and J are TRBV9 and TRBJ1-1; D gene unclear. The V end was cut by 0 bases, the J end by 1 base, with 4 bases between. CDR3 length: 13 residues. Germline V gene data show CDR1 as SGDLS and CDR2 as YYNGEE. The CDR3 reads CASSVVRNTEAFF. CDR3 DNA sequence: TGTGCCAGCAGCGTAGTTCGGAACACTGAAGCTTTCTTT.

V usage is TRBV19 and J usage is TRBJ2-1; the D is unclear. Germline V gene data show CDR1 as LNHDA and CDR2 as SQIVND (reference sequence). Deletions cut 3 bases from V and 4 bases from J, with 7 bases between. The CDR3 covers 13 residues. The CDR3, as DNA: TGTGCCAGTAGTATTAACAGTTACAATGAGCAGTTCTTC. It translates to CASSINSYNEQFF.

This clone was counted only a few times. The gene calls are TRBV27 and TRBJ1-1, with 8 bases that match TRBD1. The V segment lost 6 bases and the J segment 1 base; nucleotides outside the gene matches: 10. Germline CDR1 is MNHEY and CDR2 is SMNVEV (reference sequence). The CDR3 has 16 residues. The CDR3 sequence: CASSPQGAGGNTEAFF. CDR3 bases: TGTGCCAGCAGCCCCCAGGGGGCCGGGGGGAACACTGAAGCTTTCTTT.

The J gene is TRBJ1-4, the V gene TRBV15; D call uncertain. The V end was cut by 1 base, the J end by 8 bases, with 14 bases between. This CDR3 has 15 amino acids. Germline CDR1 and CDR2: LNHNV and YYDKDF (reference sequence). CDR3 nucleotide sequence: TGTGCCACCAGCAGAGGTAGAGCCCGAGGGGAAAAACTGTTTTTT. This translates into CATSRGRARGEKLFF.

The CDR3 DNA follows: TGCGCCAGCAGCTATGGGACAGGGGAACCAGATACGCAGTATTTT. This gives the protein CASSYGTGEPDTQYF. This chain joins TRBV4-3 and TRBJ2-3; 10 bases are shared with TRBD1. This CDR3 spans 15 amino acids. Germline lookup yields CDR1 LGHNA and CDR2 YSLEER. Trimming at V came to 5 bases and at J to 4 bases, leaving 6 bases not matched to a gene.

The chain carries TRBV15 and TRBJ2-1; 9 bases match TRBD2. This CDR3 comprises 16 residues. Germline lookup yields CDR1 LNHNV and CDR2 YYDKDF (reference sequence). V shed 3 bases and J 4 bases; nucleotides not matched to a gene: 7. The CDR3 spells CATSRAGLARYNEQFF. Here the CDR3 DNA reads TGTGCCACCAGCAGGGCAGGACTAGCGAGATACAATGAGCAGTTCTTC.

This chain joins TRBV18 and TRBJ2-5; 8 bases map to TRBD2. The ends lost 3 bases at V and 9 bases at J; junction bases unmatched: 6. Looked up from germline, CDR1 is KGHSH and CDR2 is LQKENI. The length of the CDR3 is 13 residues. The CDR3 is CASSPPPGRAQYF. CDR3 nucleotide sequence: TGTGCCAGCTCACCGCCTCCCGGGAGGGCCCAGTACTTC.

The chain employs TRBV29-1 and TRBJ2-1; TRBD1 matches at 12 bases. Germline V CDR1 and CDR2: SQVTM, ANQGSEA. V lost 7 bases and J lost 9; bases outside the gene matches: 4. CDR3 size: 12 residues. CDR3 sequence (DNA): TGCAGCGGGGACAGGGGGCAGGGTGAGCAGTTCTTC. Protein sequence: CSGDRGQGEQFF.

As regards this clone: One end of the junction does not line up with germline, which may come from a read error. V gene TRBV7-2 combines with J gene TRBJ1-2; D is ambiguous. The CDR3 runs to 9 residues. The V gene's germline CDR1 is SGHTA and CDR2 FQGNSA. CDR3 nucleotide sequence: TGTGCCAGCAGCTTAGTCCCAGAATTC. Protein: CASSLVPEF.

The chain recombines TRBV4-3 with TRBJ1-5; D not resolved. Trimming cost V 0 bases and J 3 bases, with 9 bases left between them. CDR3 length equals 15 residues. CDR1 and CDR2 (germline): LGHNA, YSLEER. The CDR3 DNA reads TGCGCCAGCAGCCAAGACAGGAACAACAATCAGCCCCAGCATTTT. Translated, it gives CASSQDRNNNQPQHF.